The T cell receptor beta chain described here comes from a study of T-cell reconstitution after alpha-beta-depleted transplantation in children. This clonotype was seen repeatedly, ten times or more. The J segment lost 3 bases and the V segment lost 5 bases, leaving 4 bases of the junction unmatched. This CDR3 region has 14 residues. Germline V gene data show CDR1 as SEHNR and CDR2 as FQNEAQ (reference sequence). Molecular barcoding with unique molecular identifiers was used for the TCRbeta library. TCRdb processed the PCR reads anew with MiXCR; each CDR3 protein has one entry. The sample shows some 120,000 distinct CDR3 sequences, under 25% of them seen only once.

The material sequenced was PBMCs, mostly from graft donor cells, taken 180 days after TCRalphabeta/CD19-depleted stem cell transplant. The sequence derives from a male patient between 2 and 10 years old who had a stem cell transplant for chronic granulomatous disease, so the T cells may come from the graft donor. This chain uses TRBV7-9 with TRBJ2-3, with TRBD2 identical over 8 bases. The CDR3 here is CASSLTSGTDTQYF. The CDR3 nucleotides read TGTGCCAGCAGCCTAACTAGCGGAACAGATACGCAGTATTTT.